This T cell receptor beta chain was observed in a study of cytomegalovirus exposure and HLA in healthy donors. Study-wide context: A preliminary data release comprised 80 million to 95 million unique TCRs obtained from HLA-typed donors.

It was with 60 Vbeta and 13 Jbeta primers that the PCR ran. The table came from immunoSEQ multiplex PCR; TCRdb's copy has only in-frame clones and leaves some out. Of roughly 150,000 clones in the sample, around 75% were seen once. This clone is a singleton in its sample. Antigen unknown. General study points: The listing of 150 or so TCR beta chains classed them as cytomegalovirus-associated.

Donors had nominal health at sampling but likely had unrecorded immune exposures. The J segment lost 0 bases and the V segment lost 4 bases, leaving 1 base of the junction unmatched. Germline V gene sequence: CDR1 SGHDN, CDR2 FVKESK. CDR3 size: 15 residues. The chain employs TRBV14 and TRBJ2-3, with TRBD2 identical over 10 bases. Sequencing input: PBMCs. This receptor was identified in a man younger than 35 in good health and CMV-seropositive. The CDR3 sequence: CASSPSGGSTDTQYF. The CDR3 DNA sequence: TGTGCCAGCAGCCCTAGCGGGGGAAGCACAGATACGCAGTATTTT.